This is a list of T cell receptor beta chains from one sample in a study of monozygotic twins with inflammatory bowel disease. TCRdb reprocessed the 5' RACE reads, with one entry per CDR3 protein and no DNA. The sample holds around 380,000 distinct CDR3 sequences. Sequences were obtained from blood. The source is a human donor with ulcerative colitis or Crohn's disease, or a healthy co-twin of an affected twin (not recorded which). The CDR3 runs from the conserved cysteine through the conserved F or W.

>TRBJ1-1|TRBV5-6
CASSLSAGVTEAFF
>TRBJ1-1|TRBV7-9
CASSVGQYMNTEAFF
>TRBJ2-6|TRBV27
CASSRIDLLAGANVLTF
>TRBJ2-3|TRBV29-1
CSVRTGKGDTQYF
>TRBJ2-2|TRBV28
CASSPATSGSSNTGELFF
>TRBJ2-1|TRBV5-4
CASSMSGSHSYNEQFF
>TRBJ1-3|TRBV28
CASTGPGDFSGNTIYF
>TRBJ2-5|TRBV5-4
CASSSGTSQETQYF
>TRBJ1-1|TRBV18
CASSPSILNTEAFF
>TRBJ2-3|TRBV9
CASSVEDGNSRSSTDTQYF
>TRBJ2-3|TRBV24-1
CATRGLAEGATQYF
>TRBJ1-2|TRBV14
CASSPSRTAGGGYTF
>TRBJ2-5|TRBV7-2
CASSLSGTGQETQYF
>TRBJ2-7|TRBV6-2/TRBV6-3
CASSRGGGPYEQYF
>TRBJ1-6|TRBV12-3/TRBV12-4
CASTDNSPLHF
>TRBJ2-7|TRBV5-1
CASSFGGRGYEQYF
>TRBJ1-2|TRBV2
CASSTTGDGYTF
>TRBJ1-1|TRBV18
CASSERQPGNTEAFF
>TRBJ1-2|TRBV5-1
CASSLGFQEAGYTF
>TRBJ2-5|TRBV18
CASSPTTLPLAGVKTQYF
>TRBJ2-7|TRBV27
CASSLFLGFPYEQYF
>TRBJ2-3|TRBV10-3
CAISEPPSGGGLGTQYF
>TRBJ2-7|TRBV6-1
CASSRPATSGGSYEQYF
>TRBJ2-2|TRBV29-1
CSARSGGAAGELFF
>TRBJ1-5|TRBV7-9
CASNLVGGPQHF
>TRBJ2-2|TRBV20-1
CSAARSSGGAGELFF
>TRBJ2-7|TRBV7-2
CASSLGILPSYEQYF
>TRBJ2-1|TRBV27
CASSSHRQASYNEQFF
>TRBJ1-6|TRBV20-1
CSARTGGYNSPLHF
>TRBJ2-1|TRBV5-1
CASSLVGGMGNEQFF
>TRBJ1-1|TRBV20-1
CSASPVRSGTEAFF
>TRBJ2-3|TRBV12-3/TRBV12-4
CASTLGGGADTQYF
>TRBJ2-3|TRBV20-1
CSARPGVGTQYF
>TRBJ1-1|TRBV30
CAWSVLGAEAFF
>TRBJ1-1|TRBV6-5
CASSSPGTAEAFF
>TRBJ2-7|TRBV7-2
CASSLAESYEQYF
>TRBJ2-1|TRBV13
CASSPQVRGVGEQFF
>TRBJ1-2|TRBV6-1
CASSKGRTYGYTF
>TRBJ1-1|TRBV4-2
CASSQPEGGTEAFF
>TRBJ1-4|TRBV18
CASSSNLQGTNEKLFF
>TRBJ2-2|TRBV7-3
CASSSISGGELFF
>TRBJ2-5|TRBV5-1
CASSVAGERETQYF
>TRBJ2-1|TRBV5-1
CASRGTSGRREQFF
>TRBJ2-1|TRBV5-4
CASSLSASAYNEQFF
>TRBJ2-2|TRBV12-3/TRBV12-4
CASSSSGGPFPGELFF
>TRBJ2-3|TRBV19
CASSSRTGATSTDTQYF
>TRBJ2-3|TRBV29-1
CSVDPAGDYNGGDTQYF
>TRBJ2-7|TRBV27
CASSLSRGGLASPEQYF
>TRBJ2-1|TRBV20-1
CSAKLAGEYNEQFF
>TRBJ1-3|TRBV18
CASGTGNTIYF
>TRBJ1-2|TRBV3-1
CASSPGTDFYGYTF
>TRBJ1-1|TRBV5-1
CASSLVLTVPSRDTEAFF